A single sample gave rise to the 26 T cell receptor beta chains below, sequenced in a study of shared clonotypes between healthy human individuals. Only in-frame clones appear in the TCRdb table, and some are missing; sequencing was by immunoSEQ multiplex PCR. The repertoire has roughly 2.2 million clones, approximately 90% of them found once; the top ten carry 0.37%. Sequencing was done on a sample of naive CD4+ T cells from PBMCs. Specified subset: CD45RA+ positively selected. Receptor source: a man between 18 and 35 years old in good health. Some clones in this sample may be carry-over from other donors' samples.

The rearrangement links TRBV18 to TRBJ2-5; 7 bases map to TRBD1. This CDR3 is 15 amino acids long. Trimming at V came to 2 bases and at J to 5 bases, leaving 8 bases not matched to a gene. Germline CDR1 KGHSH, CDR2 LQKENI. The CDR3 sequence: CASSPMARGMETQYF. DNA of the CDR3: TGTGCCAGCTCACCAATGGCCAGGGGGATGGAGACCCAGTACTTC.

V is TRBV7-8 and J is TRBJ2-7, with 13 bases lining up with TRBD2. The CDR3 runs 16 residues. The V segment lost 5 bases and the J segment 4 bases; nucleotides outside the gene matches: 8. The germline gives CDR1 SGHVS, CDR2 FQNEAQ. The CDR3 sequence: CASSLLRLAGGYEQYF. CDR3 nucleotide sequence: TGTGCCAGCAGCCTCCTCCGACTAGCGGGAGGATACGAGCAGTACTTC.

CDR3 coding DNA: TGTGCCAGCAGTCTCGCGGGGACAGAAGCTAACTATGGCTACACCTTC. It translates to CASSLAGTEANYGYTF. This sequence joins TRBV28 and TRBJ1-2; 7 bases line up with TRBD1. Germline V gives CDR1 MDHEN, CDR2 SYDVKM. Trimming took 5 bases from V and 0 from J; bases not matched to a gene: 9. The CDR3 contains 16 residues.

DNA for the CDR3: TGTGCCAGCCGCTTGGTTCGTGGCGGGAGTCCCGATGAGCAGTTCTTC. It encodes CASRLVRGGSPDEQFF. The J gene is TRBJ2-1, the V gene TRBV27; 7 bases map to TRBD2. The CDR3 totals 16 residues. The J segment lost 8 bases and the V segment lost 8 bases, leaving 18 bases of the junction unmatched. CDR1 is MNHEY, CDR2 SMNVEV, per germline (reference sequence).

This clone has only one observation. In DNA, the CDR3 is TGCGCCAGCAGCCAAGTTTACCTGGGACAGGGACCATTTAACTATGGCTACACCTTC. Encoded protein: CASSQVYLGQGPFNYGYTF. The chain links TRBV4-1 to TRBJ1-2, with 9 positions matching TRBD1. This CDR3 is 19 amino acids long. Germline CDR1 reads MGHRA; CDR2 reads YSYEKL. With V trimmed by 1 base and J by 1 base, 13 bases remained unmatched.

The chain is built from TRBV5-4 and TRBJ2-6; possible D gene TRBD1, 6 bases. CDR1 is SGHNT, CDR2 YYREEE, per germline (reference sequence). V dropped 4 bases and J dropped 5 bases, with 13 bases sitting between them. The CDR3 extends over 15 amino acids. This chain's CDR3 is CASSDNRVWANVLTF. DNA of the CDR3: TGTGCCAGCAGCGACAACAGGGTCTGGGCCAACGTCCTGACTTTC. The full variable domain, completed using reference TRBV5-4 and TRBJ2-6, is ETGVTQSPTHLIKTRGQQVTLRCSSQSGHNTVSWYQQALGQGPQFIFQYYREEENGRGNFPPRFSGLQFPNYSSELNVNALELDDSALYLCASSDNRVWANVLTFGAGSRLTVL.

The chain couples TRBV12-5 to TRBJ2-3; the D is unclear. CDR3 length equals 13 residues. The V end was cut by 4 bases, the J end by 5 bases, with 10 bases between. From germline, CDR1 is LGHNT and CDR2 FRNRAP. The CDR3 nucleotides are TGTGCTAGTGGTTCACCCTTGGAAGATACGCAGTATTTT. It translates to CASGSPLEDTQYF.

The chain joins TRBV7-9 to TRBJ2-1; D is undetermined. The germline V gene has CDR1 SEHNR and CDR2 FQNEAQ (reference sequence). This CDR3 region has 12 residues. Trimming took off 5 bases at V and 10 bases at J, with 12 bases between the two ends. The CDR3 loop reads CASSEYFGEQFF. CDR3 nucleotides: TGTGCCAGCAGCGAGTACTTTGGGGAGCAGTTCTTC.

CDR3 residues: CASSTRDSYGYTF. DNA of the CDR3: TGTGCCAGCAGTACCCGGGACAGCTATGGCTACACCTTC. The chain has TRBV2 and TRBJ1-2; TRBD1 matches 7 bases. V dropped 5 bases and J dropped 4; count of bases not matched to a gene: 4. Germline loops: CDR1 SNHLY, CDR2 FYNNEI. The CDR3 is 13 residues long.

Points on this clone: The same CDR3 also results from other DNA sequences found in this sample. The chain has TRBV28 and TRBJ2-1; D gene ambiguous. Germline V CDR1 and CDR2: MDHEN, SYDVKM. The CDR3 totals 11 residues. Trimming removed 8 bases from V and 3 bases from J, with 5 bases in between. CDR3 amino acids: CASGYYNEQFF. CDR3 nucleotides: TGTGCCAGCGGTTACTACAATGAGCAGTTCTTC.

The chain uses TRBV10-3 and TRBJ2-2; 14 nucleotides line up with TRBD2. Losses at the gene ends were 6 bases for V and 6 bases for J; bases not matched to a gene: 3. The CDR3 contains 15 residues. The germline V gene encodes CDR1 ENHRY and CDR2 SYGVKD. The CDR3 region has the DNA TGTGCCATCAGCCGACTAGCGGGAGGGCCCGGGGAGCTGTTTTTT. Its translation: CAISRLAGGPGELFF.

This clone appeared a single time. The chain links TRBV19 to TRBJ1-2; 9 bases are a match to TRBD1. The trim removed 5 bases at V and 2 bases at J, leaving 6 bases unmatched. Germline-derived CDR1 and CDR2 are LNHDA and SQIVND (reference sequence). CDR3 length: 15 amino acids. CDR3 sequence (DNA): TGTGCCAGTAGTCGGACAGGGGTCTTAAACTATGGCTACACCTTC. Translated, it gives CASSRTGVLNYGYTF.

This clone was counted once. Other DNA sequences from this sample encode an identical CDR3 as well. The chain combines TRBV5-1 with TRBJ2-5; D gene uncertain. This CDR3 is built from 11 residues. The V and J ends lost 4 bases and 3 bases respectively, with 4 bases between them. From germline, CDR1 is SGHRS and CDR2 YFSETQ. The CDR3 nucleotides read TGCGCCAGCAGCCTGAAAGAGACCCAGTACTTC. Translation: CASSLKETQYF.

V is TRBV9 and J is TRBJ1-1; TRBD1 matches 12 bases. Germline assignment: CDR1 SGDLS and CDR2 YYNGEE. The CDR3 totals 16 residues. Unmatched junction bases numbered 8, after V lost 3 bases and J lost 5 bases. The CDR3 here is CASSDMGQGAGTEAFF. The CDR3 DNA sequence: TGTGCCAGCAGCGACATGGGACAGGGGGCGGGGACTGAAGCTTTCTTT.

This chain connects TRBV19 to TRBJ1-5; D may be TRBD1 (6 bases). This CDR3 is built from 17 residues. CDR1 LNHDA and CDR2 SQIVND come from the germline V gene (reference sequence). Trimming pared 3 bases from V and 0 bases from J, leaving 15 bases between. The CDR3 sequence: CASSMGIQGNSNQPQHF. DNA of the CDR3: TGTGCCAGTAGTATGGGAATCCAGGGGAATAGCAATCAGCCCCAGCATTTT.

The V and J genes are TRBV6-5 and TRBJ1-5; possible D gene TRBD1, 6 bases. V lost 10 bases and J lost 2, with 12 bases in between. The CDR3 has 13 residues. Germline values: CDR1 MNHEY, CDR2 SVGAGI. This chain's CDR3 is CATSPGGNQPQHF. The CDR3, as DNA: TGTGCCACTTCCCCAGGGGGCAATCAGCCCCAGCATTTT.

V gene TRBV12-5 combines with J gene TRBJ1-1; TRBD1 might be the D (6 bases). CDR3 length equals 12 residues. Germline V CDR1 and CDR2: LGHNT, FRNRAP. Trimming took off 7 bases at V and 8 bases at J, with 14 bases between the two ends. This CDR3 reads CASARVGAEAFF. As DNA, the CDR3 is TGTGCTAGTGCCAGGGTGGGGGCCGAAGCTTTCTTT.

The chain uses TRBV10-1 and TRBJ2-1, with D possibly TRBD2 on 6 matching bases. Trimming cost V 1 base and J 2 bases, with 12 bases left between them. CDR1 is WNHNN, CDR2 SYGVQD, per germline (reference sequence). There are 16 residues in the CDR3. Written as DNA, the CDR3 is TGCGCCAGCAGTGAGTATCGGGGGAGCCCCTACAATGAGCAGTTCTTC. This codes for CASSEYRGSPYNEQFF.

The CDR3 loop reads CASSHLGAATGELFF. CDR3 nucleotide sequence: TGTGCCAGCAGCCACTTAGGGGCAGCCACCGGGGAGCTGTTTTTT. This sequence joins TRBV14 and TRBJ2-2; perhaps TRBD1 as D (5 bases). Germline lookup yields CDR1 SGHDN and CDR2 FVKESK. V gave up 3 bases and J gave up 4 bases, with 12 bases separating them. CDR3 size: 15 residues.

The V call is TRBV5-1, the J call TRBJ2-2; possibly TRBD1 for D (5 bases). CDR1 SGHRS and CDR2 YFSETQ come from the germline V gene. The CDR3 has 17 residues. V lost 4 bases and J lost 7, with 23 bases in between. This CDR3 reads CASSHPTAQLPYGELFF. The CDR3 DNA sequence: TGCGCCAGCAGCCATCCGACAGCCCAATTACCCTACGGGGAGCTGTTTTTT.

The CDR3 bases are TGCGCCAGCAGACTCGACGGTGGCACAGATACGCAGTATTTT. Translating it yields CASRLDGGTDTQYF. V gene TRBV5-1 combines with J gene TRBJ2-3; no definite D call. The CDR3 totals 14 residues. Germline V gene lookup returns CDR1 SGHRS and CDR2 YFSETQ. Trimming shortened V by 5 bases and J by 1 base, and 11 bases separated the two germline ends.

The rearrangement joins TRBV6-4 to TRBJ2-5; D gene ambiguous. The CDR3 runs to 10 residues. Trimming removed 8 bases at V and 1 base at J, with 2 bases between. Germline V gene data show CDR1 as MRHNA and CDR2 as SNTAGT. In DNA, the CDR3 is TGTGCCAGCTCCCAAGAGACCCAGTACTTC. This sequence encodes CASSQETQYF.

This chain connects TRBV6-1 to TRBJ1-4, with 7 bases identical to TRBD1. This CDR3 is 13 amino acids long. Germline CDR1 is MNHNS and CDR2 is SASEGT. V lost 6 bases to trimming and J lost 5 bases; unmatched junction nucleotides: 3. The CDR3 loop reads CASSWGQNEKLFF. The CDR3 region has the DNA TGTGCCAGCAGCTGGGGACAGAATGAAAAACTGTTTTTT.

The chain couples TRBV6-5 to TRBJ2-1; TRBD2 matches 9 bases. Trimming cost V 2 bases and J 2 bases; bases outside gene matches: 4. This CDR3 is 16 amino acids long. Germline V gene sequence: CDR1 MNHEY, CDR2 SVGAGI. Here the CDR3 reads CASSYEASGTYNEQFF. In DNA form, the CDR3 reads TGTGCCAGCAGTTACGAGGCTAGCGGGACCTACAATGAGCAGTTCTTC.

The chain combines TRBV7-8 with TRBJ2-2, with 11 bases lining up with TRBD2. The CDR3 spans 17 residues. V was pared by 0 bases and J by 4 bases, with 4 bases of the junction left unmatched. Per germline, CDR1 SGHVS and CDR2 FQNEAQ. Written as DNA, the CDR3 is TGTGCCAGCAGCTTAGCCGCTAGCGGGAGGTCCACCGGGGAGCTGTTTTTT. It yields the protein CASSLAASGRSTGELFF.

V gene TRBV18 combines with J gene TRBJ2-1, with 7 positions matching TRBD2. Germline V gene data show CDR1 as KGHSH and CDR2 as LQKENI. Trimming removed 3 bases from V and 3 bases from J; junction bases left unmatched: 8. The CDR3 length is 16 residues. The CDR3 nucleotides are TGTGCCAGCTCACCCTGGACTAAGCGGGACTACAATGAGCAGTTCTTC. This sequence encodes CASSPWTKRDYNEQFF.